The 27 T cell receptor beta chains below were found in one sample sequenced in a study of blood T cell repertoires in COVID-19. TCRdb keeps only in-frame clones here, not all; method: immunoSEQ multiplex PCR. The sample lists about 210,000 clones, approximately 80% occurring once. Sample: peripheral blood. These receptors originate from an elderly woman with COVID-19, enrolled during active disease.

The V call is TRBV14, the J call TRBJ2-7; perhaps TRBD1 as D (5 bases). V shed 4 bases and J shed 1 base, with 14 bases lying between them. Looked up from germline, CDR1 is SGHDN and CDR2 is FVKESK. CDR3 size: 15 residues. The CDR3 protein is CASSPSGARSYEQYF. The CDR3 DNA sequence: TGTGCCAGCAGCCCCAGTGGGGCCCGTTCCTACGAGCAGTACTTC.

This sequence joins TRBV27 and TRBJ2-5, with D uncertain. CDR3 length: 14 residues. Per germline, CDR1 MNHEY and CDR2 SMNVEV (reference sequence). Deletions cut 2 bases from V and 1 base from J, with 8 bases between. The CDR3 DNA reads TGTGCCAGCAGTTTAAGTCGGTTCCAAGAGACCCAGTACTTC. Protein: CASSLSRFQETQYF.

The chain recombines TRBV28 with TRBJ2-3, with a possible D match to TRBD2 (5 bases). The CDR3 is 14 residues long. Germline assignment: CDR1 MDHEN and CDR2 SYDVKM. Deletions cut 4 bases from V and 3 bases from J, with 11 bases between. The CDR3 is CASSSPGKTDTQYF. The CDR3 DNA follows: TGTGCCAGCAGTTCCCCCGGGAAGACAGATACGCAGTATTTT.

J is TRBJ1-4 and V is TRBV5-5, with 7 bases identical to TRBD1. V was clipped by 6 bases and J by 0 bases; unmatched bases: 8. There are 16 residues in the CDR3. CDR1 is SGHKS and CDR2 is YYEKEE in the germline V gene (reference sequence). CDR3 amino acids: CASNSGQLATNEKLFF. DNA of the CDR3: TGTGCCAGCAACTCGGGACAGCTAGCAACTAATGAAAAACTGTTTTTT.

This clone was observed a few times. This chain joins TRBV3-1 (or the pseudogene TRBV3-2) and TRBJ2-1, with a tentative D call TRBD2 (7 bases). CDR1 and CDR2 from the germline V gene are LGHDT and YNNKEL (reference sequence). The CDR3 consists of 17 residues. V gave up 4 bases and J gave up 7 bases, with 23 bases separating them. The CDR3 DNA is TGTGCCAGCAGCCGCACAATGGGGGGGGCCGGCTTTAATGAGCAGTTCTTC. This translates into CASSRTMGGAGFNEQFF.

The genes are TRBV5-1 and TRBJ2-7; TRBD1 matches 8 bases. This CDR3 comprises 15 residues. V lost 2 bases, J lost 4 bases, and 8 bases stayed unmatched. Germline values: CDR1 SGHRS, CDR2 YFSETQ. CDR3 DNA sequence: TGCGCCAGCAGCTTACTTGACAGGGGAGTGTACGAGCAGTACTTC. Its translation: CASSLLDRGVYEQYF.

This chain uses TRBV19 with TRBJ1-1; D is undetermined. Germline V gene lookup returns CDR1 LNHDA and CDR2 SQIVND (reference sequence). V lost 5 bases to trimming and J lost 4 bases, with 5 bases between them. This CDR3 spans 11 amino acids. CDR3 amino acids: CASSEFTEAFF. The CDR3 DNA reads TGTGCCAGTAGTGAGTTCACTGAAGCTTTCTTT.

The gene calls are TRBV18 and TRBJ2-6, with TRBD1 identical over 8 bases. The J segment lost 4 bases and the V segment lost 6 bases, leaving 5 bases of the junction unmatched. The CDR3 totals 15 residues. Germline assignment: CDR1 KGHSH and CDR2 LQKENI. The CDR3 nucleotides are TGTGCCAGCTCTCAGGGGGCGAGGGGGGCCAACGTCCTGACTTTC. Translating gives CASSQGARGANVLTF.

The chain joins TRBV18 to TRBJ1-6; D is unclear. V was pared by 6 bases and J by 7 bases, with 13 bases between. CDR1 and CDR2 from the germline V gene are KGHSH and LQKENI. The CDR3 is 14 amino acids. CDR3 in amino acids: CASSPDWPNSPLHF. In nucleotides, the CDR3 is TGTGCCAGCTCGCCGGACTGGCCGAATTCACCCCTCCACTTT.

This chain connects TRBV6-1 to TRBJ2-7; 9 bases align to TRBD1. Per the germline V gene, CDR1 is MNHNS and CDR2 is SASEGT. Trimming at V came to 2 bases and at J to 4 bases, leaving 12 bases not matched to a gene. The CDR3 totals 17 residues. CDR3 amino acids: CASSEQTGGGIMYEQYF. The CDR3 nucleotides read TGTGCCAGCAGTGAACAGACAGGGGGGGGAATAATGTACGAGCAGTACTTC.

The chain employs TRBV5-4 and TRBJ2-3; D might be TRBD2 (5 bases). V gave up 0 bases and J gave up 4 bases, with 12 bases separating them. Germline V CDR1 and CDR2: SGHNT, YYREEE (reference sequence). The CDR3 consists of 15 residues. CDR3 in amino acids: CASSLASGAADTQYF. In DNA, the CDR3 is TGTGCCAGCAGCTTGGCGAGCGGAGCCGCAGATACGCAGTATTTT. Full variable domain (missing parts from reference TRBV5-4 and TRBJ2-3): ETGVTQSPTHLIKTRGQQVTLRCSSQSGHNTVSWYQQALGQGPQFIFQYYREEENGRGNFPPRFSGLQFPNYSSELNVNALELDDSALYLCASSLASGAADTQYFGPGTRLTVL.

V is TRBV12-3 or TRBV12-4 and J is TRBJ1-6; D possibly corresponds to TRBD1 (5 bases). V dropped 2 bases and J dropped 13 bases, with 12 bases sitting between them. The CDR3 is 13 amino acids. DNA of the CDR3: TGTGCCAGCAGTTTAAGATTGGGGCGGCCCCTCCACTTT. Translation: CASSLRLGRPLHF.

This clone appeared once. Written as DNA, the CDR3 is TGTGCCAGCAGTCCCGACTACCCCACAGTTGCAACTAATGAAAAACTGTTTTTT. Its translation: CASSPDYPTVATNEKLFF. This sequence joins TRBV3-1 (or the pseudogene TRBV3-2) and TRBJ1-4; D is unclear. The V gene's germline CDR1 is LGHDT and CDR2 YNNKEL (reference sequence). The CDR3 is 18 residues long. The V end was cut by 6 bases, the J end by 0 bases, with 20 bases between.

This clone was detected only a few times. The V gene is TRBV5-1, the J gene TRBJ1-6; D uncertain. CDR3 length: 15 residues. The germline V and J ends were trimmed by 4 bases and 6 bases, with 14 bases remaining between them. Per the germline V gene, CDR1 is SGHRS and CDR2 is YFSETQ. The CDR3 reads CASSPGARSNSPLHF. In DNA form, the CDR3 reads TGCGCCAGCAGCCCCGGTGCGCGGAGTAATTCACCCCTCCACTTT.

This clone was found a few times. This chain connects TRBV7-6 to TRBJ1-3; D call uncertain. CDR1 is SGHVS, CDR2 FNYEAQ, per germline. Deletions cut 2 bases from V and 4 bases from J, with 6 bases between. The CDR3 spans 13 residues. This CDR3 reads CASSLFVGNTIYF. CDR3 nucleotides: TGTGCCAGCAGCTTATTCGTGGGAAACACCATATATTTT.

V gene TRBV6-5 combines with J gene TRBJ2-2; tentative D call: TRBD1 (5 bases). The V end lost 6 bases, the J end lost 5 bases, and 13 bases lay between the germline ends. The CDR3 is 14 residues long. Germline V gene sequence: CDR1 MNHEY, CDR2 SVGAGI. CDR3 residues: CASSRARSTGELFF. CDR3 nucleotides: TGTGCCAGCAGCAGGGCACGTTCTACCGGGGAGCTGTTTTTT.

This CDR3 is CASRGTSAYNEQFF. The CDR3 nucleotides read TGTGCCAGCAGGGGGACTAGCGCCTACAATGAGCAGTTCTTC. This rearrangement joins TRBV27 to TRBJ2-1; the match to TRBD2 covers 10 bases. Trimming at V came to 6 bases and at J to 2 bases, leaving 1 base not matched to a gene. The CDR3 runs to 14 residues. The germline V gene has CDR1 MNHEY and CDR2 SMNVEV (reference sequence).

The rearrangement joins TRBV12-3 or TRBV12-4 to TRBJ1-2, with a possible D match to TRBD1 (6 bases). The CDR3 totals 12 residues. V lost 6 bases, J lost 4 bases, and 9 bases lay in between. The chain's CDR3 is CASSRTAYGYTF. The CDR3, as DNA: TGTGCCAGCAGCCGGACAGCCTATGGCTACACCTTC.

This chain uses TRBV5-1 with TRBJ2-3; D is undetermined. The germline V gene encodes CDR1 SGHRS and CDR2 YFSETQ. The V end was cut by 0 bases, the J end by 1 base, with 9 bases between. CDR3 size: 15 residues. CDR3 bases: TGCGCCAGCAGCTTGGGAGGCGCCGGCACAGATACGCAGTATTTT. The encoded protein is CASSLGGAGTDTQYF.

The CDR3 reads CASSQDQGRNTIYF. The CDR3 bases are TGCGCCAGCAGCCAAGACCAGGGAAGAAACACCATATATTTT. The V and J genes are TRBV4-1 and TRBJ1-3; D may be TRBD1 (5 bases). The V end was cut by 0 bases, the J end by 5 bases, with 8 bases between. Germline loops: CDR1 MGHRA, CDR2 YSYEKL. The CDR3 has 14 residues.

V usage is TRBV19 and J usage is TRBJ1-3; possible D gene TRBD1, 5 bases. CDR1 is LNHDA and CDR2 is SQIVND in the germline V gene (reference sequence). V was pared by 11 bases and J by 0 bases, with 14 bases between. The CDR3 runs to 14 residues. The DNA of the CDR3 is TGTGCCTCCACTCGGGGGTACTCTGGAAACACCATATATTTT. Amino acids: CASTRGYSGNTIYF.

The chain couples TRBV29-1 to TRBJ1-2, with D possibly TRBD1 on 6 matching bases. The CDR3 sequence is 12 residues long. The germline V gene encodes CDR1 SQVTM and CDR2 ANQGSEA. V lost 8 bases, J lost 2 bases, and 12 bases lay in between. The CDR3 loop is CSFRTANYGYTF. The CDR3 DNA is TGCAGCTTCCGGACAGCAAACTATGGCTACACCTTC. The full variable domain, completed using reference TRBV29-1 and TRBJ1-2, is SAVISQKPSRDICQRGTSLTIQCQVDSQVTMMFWYRQQPGQSLTLIATANQGSEATYESGFVIDKFPISRPNLTFSTLTVSNMSPEDSSIYLCSFRTANYGYTFGSGTRLTVV.

CDR3 protein: CASSLASGGALGTDTQYF. CDR3 DNA: TGCGCCAGCAGCTTGGCTAGCGGGGGGGCCTTAGGCACAGATACGCAGTATTTT. The J gene is TRBJ2-3, the V gene TRBV5-1, with 12 bases aligning to TRBD2. Trimming at V came to 0 bases and at J to 1 base, leaving 6 bases not matched to a gene. The germline V gene encodes CDR1 SGHRS and CDR2 YFSETQ. The CDR3 consists of 18 residues.

This chain uses TRBV7-9 with TRBJ2-7; 11 bases line up with TRBD2. J was trimmed by 4 bases and V by 1 base; bases with no gene match: 9. The CDR3 consists of 17 residues. Germline CDR1 and CDR2: SEHNR and FQNEAQ (reference sequence). CDR3 in amino acids: CASSLVQRGTSGYEQYF. CDR3 nucleotides: TGTGCCAGCAGCTTAGTTCAGAGAGGGACTAGCGGTTACGAGCAGTACTTC.

The gene calls are TRBV25-1 and TRBJ1-5; TRBD1 matches at 8 bases. CDR3 size: 14 residues. With V trimmed by 6 bases and J by 3 bases, 4 bases remained unmatched. Looked up from germline, CDR1 is MGHDK and CDR2 is SYGVNS. The CDR3 DNA follows: TGTGCCAGCAGCCAGACAGGGGTCAATCAGCCCCAGCATTTT. Amino acid sequence: CASSQTGVNQPQHF.

The rearrangement links TRBV7-9 to TRBJ1-1; D might be TRBD1 (6 bases). The CDR3 consists of 15 residues. Germline CDR1 reads SEHNR; CDR2 reads FQNEAQ (reference sequence). Trimming left V 5 bases short and J 1 base short, with 14 bases between. The CDR3 loop reads CASSPGQGRNTEAFF. The CDR3 region has the DNA TGTGCCAGCAGCCCAGGGCAGGGGCGGAACACTGAAGCTTTCTTT.

This clone turned up a few times. This sequence joins TRBV2 and TRBJ1-2; possibly TRBD1 for D (6 bases). The CDR3 consists of 12 residues. The germline V gene encodes CDR1 SNHLY and CDR2 FYNNEI. Trimming took off 6 bases at V and 4 bases at J, with 9 bases between the two ends. This CDR3 reads CASRQDSYGYTF. CDR3 bases: TGTGCCAGCAGACAGGACAGCTATGGCTACACCTTC.